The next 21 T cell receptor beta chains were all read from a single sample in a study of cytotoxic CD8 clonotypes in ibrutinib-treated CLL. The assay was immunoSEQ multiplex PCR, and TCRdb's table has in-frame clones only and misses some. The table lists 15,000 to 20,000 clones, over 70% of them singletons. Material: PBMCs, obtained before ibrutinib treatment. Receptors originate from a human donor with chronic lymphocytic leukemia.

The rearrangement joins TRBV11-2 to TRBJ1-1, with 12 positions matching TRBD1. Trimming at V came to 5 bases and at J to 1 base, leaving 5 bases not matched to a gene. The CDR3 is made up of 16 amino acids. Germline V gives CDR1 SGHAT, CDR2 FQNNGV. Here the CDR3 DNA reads TGTGCCAGCAGCCTGGGACAGGGGGCGGGGAACACTGAAGCTTTCTTT. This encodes CASSLGQGAGNTEAFF.

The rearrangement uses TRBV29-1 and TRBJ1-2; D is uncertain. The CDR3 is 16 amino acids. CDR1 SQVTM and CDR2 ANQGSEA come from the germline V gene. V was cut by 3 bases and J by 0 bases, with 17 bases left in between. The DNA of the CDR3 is TGCAGCGTTGACCCCTTCGGACGCGCCTCTAACTATGGCTACACCTTC. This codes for CSVDPFGRASNYGYTF.

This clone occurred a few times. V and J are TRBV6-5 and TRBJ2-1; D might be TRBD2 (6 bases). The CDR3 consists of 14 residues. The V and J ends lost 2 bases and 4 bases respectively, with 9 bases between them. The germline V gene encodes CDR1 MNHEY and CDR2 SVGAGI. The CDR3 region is CASSYRGLYNEQFF. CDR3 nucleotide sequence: TGTGCCAGCAGTTACCGGGGACTTTACAATGAGCAGTTCTTC.

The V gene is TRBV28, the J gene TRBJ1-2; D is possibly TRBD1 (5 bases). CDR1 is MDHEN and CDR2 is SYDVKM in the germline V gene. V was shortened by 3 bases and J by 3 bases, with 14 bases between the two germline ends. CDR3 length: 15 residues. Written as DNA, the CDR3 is TGTGCCAGCAGTTTGCAGGGAAATGCGGACTATGGCTACACCTTC. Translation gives CASSLQGNADYGYTF.

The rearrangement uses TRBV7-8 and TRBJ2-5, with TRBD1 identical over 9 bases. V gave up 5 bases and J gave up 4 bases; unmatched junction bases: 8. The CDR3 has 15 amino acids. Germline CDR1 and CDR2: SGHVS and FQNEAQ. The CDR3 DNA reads TGTGCCAGCAGCACTCGGGACAGGGCTATAGAGACCCAGTACTTC. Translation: CASSTRDRAIETQYF.

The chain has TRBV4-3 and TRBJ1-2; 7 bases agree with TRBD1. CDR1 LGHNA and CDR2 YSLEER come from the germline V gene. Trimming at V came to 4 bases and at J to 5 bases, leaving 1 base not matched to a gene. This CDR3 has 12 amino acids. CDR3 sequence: CASSRQGYGYTF. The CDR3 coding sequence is TGCGCCAGCAGCCGACAGGGTTATGGCTACACCTTC.

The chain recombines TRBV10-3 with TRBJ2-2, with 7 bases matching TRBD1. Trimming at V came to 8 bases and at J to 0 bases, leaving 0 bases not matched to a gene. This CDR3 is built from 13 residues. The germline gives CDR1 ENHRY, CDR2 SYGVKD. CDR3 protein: CAIGQANTGELFF. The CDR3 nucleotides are TGTGCCATCGGACAGGCGAACACCGGGGAGCTGTTTTTT.

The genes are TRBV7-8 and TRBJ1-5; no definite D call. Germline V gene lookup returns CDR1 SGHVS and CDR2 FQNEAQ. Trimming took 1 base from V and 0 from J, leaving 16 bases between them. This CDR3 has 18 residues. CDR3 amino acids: CASSLVVRSYDSNQPQHF. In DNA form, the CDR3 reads TGTGCCAGCAGCTTAGTAGTGAGGTCATATGATAGCAATCAGCCCCAGCATTTT.

CDR3 nucleotides: TGTGCCAGCAGGGACAGCGAAAGCTCCTATAATTCACCCCTCCACTTT. Translation: CASRDSESSYNSPLHF. This chain connects TRBV5-5 to TRBJ1-6; possible D gene TRBD1, 6 bases. The germline V and J ends were trimmed by 5 bases and 0 bases, with 12 bases remaining between them. CDR3 length: 16 amino acids. The germline gives CDR1 SGHKS, CDR2 YYEKEE (reference sequence).

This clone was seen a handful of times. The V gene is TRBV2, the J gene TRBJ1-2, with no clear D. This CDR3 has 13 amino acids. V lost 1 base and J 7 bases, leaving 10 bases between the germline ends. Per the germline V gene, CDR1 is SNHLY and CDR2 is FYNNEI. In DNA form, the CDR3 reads TGTGCCAGCAGTGAAGTGATACAGTCTGGCTACACCTTC. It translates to CASSEVIQSGYTF.

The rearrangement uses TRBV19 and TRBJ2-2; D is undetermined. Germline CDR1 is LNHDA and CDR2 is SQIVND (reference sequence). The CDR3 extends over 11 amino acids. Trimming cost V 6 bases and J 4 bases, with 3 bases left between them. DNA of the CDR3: TGTGCCAGTAGAGTCACCGGGGAGCTGTTTTTT. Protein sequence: CASRVTGELFF.

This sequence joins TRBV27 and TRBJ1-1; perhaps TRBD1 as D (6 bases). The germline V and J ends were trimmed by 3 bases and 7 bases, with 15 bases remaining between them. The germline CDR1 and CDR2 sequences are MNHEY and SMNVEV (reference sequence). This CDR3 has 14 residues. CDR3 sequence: CASSFADSRLEAFF. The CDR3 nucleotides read TGTGCCAGCAGTTTTGCGGACAGCAGACTTGAAGCTTTCTTT.

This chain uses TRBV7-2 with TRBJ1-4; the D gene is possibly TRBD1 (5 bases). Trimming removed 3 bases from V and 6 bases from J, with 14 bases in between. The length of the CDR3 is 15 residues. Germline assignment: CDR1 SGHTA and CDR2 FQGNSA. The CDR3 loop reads CASSFIAGWDEKLFF. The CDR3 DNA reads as TGTGCCAGCAGCTTCATTGCAGGGTGGGATGAAAAACTGTTTTTT.

This chain's CDR3 is CASSRPAGRETQYF. The CDR3 DNA follows: TGTGCCAGCAGCCGACCGGCGGGAAGAGAGACCCAGTACTTC. V is TRBV5-5 and J is TRBJ2-5, with a tentative D call TRBD2 (6 bases). V shed 4 bases and J shed 4 bases, with 14 bases lying between them. This CDR3 contains 14 residues. CDR1 is SGHKS, CDR2 YYEKEE, per germline (reference sequence).

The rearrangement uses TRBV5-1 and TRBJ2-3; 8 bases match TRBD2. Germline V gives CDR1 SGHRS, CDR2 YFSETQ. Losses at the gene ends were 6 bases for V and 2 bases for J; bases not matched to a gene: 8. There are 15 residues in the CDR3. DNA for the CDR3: TGCGCCAGCATTGCAGGCGGGGGGACCACAGATACGCAGTATTTT. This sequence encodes CASIAGGGTTDTQYF.

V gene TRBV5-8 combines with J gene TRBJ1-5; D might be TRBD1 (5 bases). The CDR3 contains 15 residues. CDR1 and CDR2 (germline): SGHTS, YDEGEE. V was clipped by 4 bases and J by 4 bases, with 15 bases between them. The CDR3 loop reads CASSRGNRANQPQHF. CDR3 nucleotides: TGTGCCAGCAGCCGGGGCAATAGGGCTAATCAGCCCCAGCATTTT.

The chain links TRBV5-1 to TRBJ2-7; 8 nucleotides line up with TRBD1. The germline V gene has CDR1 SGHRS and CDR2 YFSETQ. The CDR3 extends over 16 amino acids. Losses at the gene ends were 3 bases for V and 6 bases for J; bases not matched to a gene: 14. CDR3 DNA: TGCGCCAGCAGCTCGGTCCCCGGACAGGGTGTCTCCGAGCAGTACTTC. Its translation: CASSSVPGQGVSEQYF.

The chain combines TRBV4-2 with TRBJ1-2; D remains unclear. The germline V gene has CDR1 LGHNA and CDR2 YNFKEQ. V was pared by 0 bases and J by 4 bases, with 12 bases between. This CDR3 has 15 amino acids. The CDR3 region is CASSQDESSGYGYTF. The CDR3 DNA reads TGTGCCAGCAGCCAAGATGAGAGTTCTGGCTATGGCTACACCTTC.

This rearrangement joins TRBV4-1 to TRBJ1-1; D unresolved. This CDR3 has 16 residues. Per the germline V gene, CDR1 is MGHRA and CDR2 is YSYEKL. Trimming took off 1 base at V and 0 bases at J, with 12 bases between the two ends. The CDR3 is CASSQGRDGVNTEAFF. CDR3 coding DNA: TGCGCCAGCAGCCAAGGGCGTGATGGAGTGAACACTGAAGCTTTCTTT.

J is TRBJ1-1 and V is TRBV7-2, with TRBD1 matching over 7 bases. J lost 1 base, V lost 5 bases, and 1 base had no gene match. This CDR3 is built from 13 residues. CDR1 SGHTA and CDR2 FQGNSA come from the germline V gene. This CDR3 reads CASSRTGNTEAFF. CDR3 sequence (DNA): TGTGCCAGCAGCAGGACAGGGAACACTGAAGCTTTCTTT.

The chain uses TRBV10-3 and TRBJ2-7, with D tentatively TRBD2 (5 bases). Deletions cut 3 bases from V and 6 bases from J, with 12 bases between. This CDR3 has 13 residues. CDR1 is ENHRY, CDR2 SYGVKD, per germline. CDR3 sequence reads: CAISDLHGLEQYF. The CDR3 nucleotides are TGTGCCATCAGTGACCTCCACGGACTCGAGCAGTACTTC.